These 32 T cell receptor beta chains came from one sample sequenced in a study of cytomegalovirus exposure and HLA in healthy donors. It was with 60 Vbeta and 13 Jbeta primers that the PCR ran. Produced via immunoSEQ multiplex PCR; TCRdb's table is partial and in-frame only. The sample has under 200,000 clones; about 81% are singletons. Source material: PBMCs. The receptors shown here come from a woman aged 18-29 years in good health and CMV-seronegative.

This rearrangement joins TRBV5-6 to TRBJ2-7, with unresolved D. V lost 1 base and J lost 0, with 14 bases in between. The CDR3 has 16 amino acids. The germline gives CDR1 SGHDT, CDR2 YYEEEE. CDR3 sequence reads: CASSLSSRRNSYEQYF. Written as DNA, the CDR3 is TGTGCCAGCAGCTTGTCTTCCAGGCGAAACTCCTACGAGCAGTACTTC.

V usage is TRBV10-2 and J usage is TRBJ2-2; D is possibly TRBD1 (6 bases). The CDR3 covers 17 residues. Germline V gene data show CDR1 as WSHSY and CDR2 as SAAADI. V lost 2 bases and J 2 bases, leaving 15 bases between the germline ends. The CDR3 nucleotides read TGCGCCAGCAGTGAGAGGGGGACGGGGATTAACACCGGGGAGCTGTTTTTT. It specifies CASSERGTGINTGELFF.

This chain connects TRBV4-1 to TRBJ2-5; D is perhaps TRBD2 (5 bases). Matching the DNA end better, TRBJ2-7 makes the J call doubtful. Per the germline V gene, CDR1 is MGHRA and CDR2 is YSYEKL. The CDR3 runs to 18 residues. The DNA for the CDR3 is TGCGCCAGCAGCCAAGTAAACATAGGCGGAGGAAGCTCCTACGAGCAGTACTTC. This codes for CASSQVNIGGGSSYEQYF.

This clone appeared once. This chain links TRBV2 with TRBJ2-5; perhaps TRBD1 as D (6 bases). Trimming removed 1 base from V and 4 bases from J, with 13 bases in between. CDR3 length equals 15 residues. CDR1 is SNHLY, CDR2 FYNNEI, per germline. The chain's CDR3 is CASSEETSRGETQYF. CDR3 sequence (DNA): TGTGCCAGCAGTGAAGAAACTTCCAGGGGAGAGACCCAGTACTTC.

The chain links TRBV5-6 to TRBJ1-6; 7 bases map to TRBD1. Germline V gives CDR1 SGHDT, CDR2 YYEEEE. This CDR3 contains 14 residues. V was clipped by 4 bases and J by 8 bases; unmatched bases: 6. The CDR3 loop reads CASSPRTGYSPLHF. CDR3 bases: TGTGCCAGCAGCCCGCGGACAGGATATTCACCCCTCCACTTT.

The chain's CDR3 is CASSSFRDTGELFF. The CDR3 nucleotides are TGTGCCAGCAGCTCCTTCCGGGATACCGGGGAGCTGTTTTTT. This chain connects TRBV11-2 to TRBJ2-2; perhaps TRBD2 as D (5 bases). This CDR3 is built from 14 residues. The V gene lost 4 bases and the J gene lost 5 bases, with 11 bases spanning the gap. Germline V lookup: CDR1 SGHAT, CDR2 FQNNGV.

This sequence joins TRBV9 and TRBJ2-7; 7 nucleotides match TRBD1. V lost 2 bases and J lost 0; bases outside the gene matches: 5. Germline loops: CDR1 SGDLS, CDR2 YYNGEE. The CDR3 length is 15 residues. CDR3 region: CASSVSTGPSYEQYF. The CDR3 coding sequence is TGTGCCAGCAGCGTCTCGACAGGGCCCTCCTACGAGCAGTACTTC.

The V gene is TRBV19, the J gene TRBJ2-5, with 7 nucleotides matching TRBD2. Germline V gene sequence: CDR1 LNHDA, CDR2 SQIVND (reference sequence). This CDR3 is built from 13 residues. The V gene end was trimmed by 3 bases and the J gene end by 6 bases; junction bases not matched to a gene: 4. The chain's CDR3 is CASSITGRQTQYF. In DNA form, the CDR3 reads TGTGCCAGTAGTATTACCGGGAGGCAGACCCAGTACTTC. Looking up the rest from reference TRBV19 and TRBJ2-5 gives the full variable domain: DGGITQSPKYLFRKEGQNVTLSCEQNLNHDAMYWYRQDPGQGLRLIYYSQIVNDFQKGDIAEGYSVSREKKESFPLTVTSAQKNPTAFYLCASSITGRQTQYFGPGTRLLVL.

The chain joins TRBV23-1 to TRBJ1-5, with a tentative D call TRBD1 (5 bases). TRBV23-1 is designated an ORF whose function remains uncertain. The CDR3 covers 18 residues. Trimming took off 1 base at V and 0 bases at J, with 16 bases between the two ends. DNA for the CDR3: TGCGCCAGCAGTCAATTTTCCGACCGGACACCTAGCAATCAGCCCCAGCATTTT. This sequence encodes CASSQFSDRTPSNQPQHF.

A single count supports this clone. The chain recombines TRBV5-1 with TRBJ2-5; tentative D call: TRBD1 (5 bases). The DNA matches TRBJ2-7 better at its end, which makes the J call doubtful. This CDR3 is built from 15 residues. Germline loops: CDR1 SGHRS, CDR2 YFSETQ. This CDR3 reads CASSLEQGIFYEQYF. The CDR3 DNA is TGCGCCAGCAGCTTGGAGCAGGGTATTTTCTACGAGCAGTACTTC.

The rearrangement uses TRBV2 and TRBJ1-3; D unclear. V was clipped by 7 bases and J by 2 bases, with 12 bases between them. This CDR3 is 14 amino acids long. Germline CDR1 is SNHLY and CDR2 is FYNNEI. The CDR3: CASTTATTGNTIYF. The CDR3 region has the DNA TGTGCCAGCACCACAGCCACCACTGGAAACACCATATATTTT.

This chain uses TRBV6-5 with TRBJ2-7; 9 bases fit TRBD1. Trimming cost V 5 bases and J 2 bases; bases outside gene matches: 7. Looked up from germline, CDR1 is MNHEY and CDR2 is SVGAGI. CDR3 size: 15 residues. This chain's CDR3 is CASSTPDRGTYEQYF. The DNA of the CDR3 is TGTGCCAGCAGTACCCCGGACAGGGGAACCTACGAGCAGTACTTC.

J is TRBJ1-4 and V is TRBV2; 7 nucleotides align to TRBD1. This CDR3 spans 15 amino acids. After removal of 6 bases from V and 4 bases from J, the junction contained 8 bases not matched to a gene. From germline, CDR1 is SNHLY and CDR2 FYNNEI. The DNA of the CDR3 is TGTGCCAGCAGATTGGGACAGACTCTTAATGAAAAACTGTTTTTT. Its translation: CASRLGQTLNEKLFF.

J is TRBJ2-1 and V is TRBV5-1, with TRBD2 identical over 13 bases. The J segment lost 1 base and the V segment lost 3 bases, leaving 13 bases of the junction unmatched. The CDR3 is made up of 20 amino acids. Germline V gene lookup returns CDR1 SGHRS and CDR2 YFSETQ. CDR3 sequence (DNA): TGCGCCAGCAGCTCCCGTCCTACTAGCGGGGGGGAGAAATCCTACAATGAGCAGTTCTTC. This sequence encodes CASSSRPTSGGEKSYNEQFF.

The CDR3 reads CASSFLGTAASNQPQHF. The CDR3 bases are TGTGCCAGCAGTTTTCTCGGGACAGCGGCTAGCAATCAGCCCCAGCATTTT. This chain connects TRBV28 to TRBJ1-5; 7 bases align to TRBD1. Germline assignment: CDR1 MDHEN and CDR2 SYDVKM. CDR3 length: 17 amino acids. Trimming cost V 3 bases and J 0 bases; bases outside gene matches: 8.

The rearrangement links TRBV19 to TRBJ2-1, with 7 bases matching TRBD2. Trimming at V came to 4 bases and at J to 6 bases, leaving 9 bases not matched to a gene. This CDR3 comprises 15 residues. Germline-derived CDR1 and CDR2 are LNHDA and SQIVND (reference sequence). The CDR3 DNA reads TGTGCCAGTAGTAACCAACTAGCGAGAGTCAATGAGCAGTTCTTC. Translation gives CASSNQLARVNEQFF.

This clone was found once. V is TRBV27 and J is TRBJ2-2; 7 bases are a match to TRBD2. Germline assignment: CDR1 MNHEY and CDR2 SMNVEV (reference sequence). V lost 8 bases to trimming and J lost 4 bases; unmatched junction nucleotides: 13. The CDR3 loop spans 16 amino acids. For the CDR3, the DNA is TGTGCCAGCGGTGCATGGGGGGGACCCGCCACCGGGGAGCTGTTTTTT. It codes for CASGAWGGPATGELFF.

This clone was counted between two and nine times. The junction departs from germline at one end; a sequencing error may be responsible. The chain recombines TRBV7-9 with TRBJ2-5; TRBD2 is a possible D gene (5 bases). Gene TRBJ2-7 matches the end of the DNA better, so the J call may be wrong. Germline V CDR1 and CDR2: SEHNR, FQNEAQ (reference sequence). The CDR3 runs 12 residues. The CDR3 region is CSSSLGGSEQYF. The CDR3 coding sequence is TGTTCCAGCAGCCTAGGAGGTAGCGAGCAGTACTTC.

This chain links TRBV7-6 with TRBJ2-5; 12 bases are shared with TRBD2. Germline CDR1 SGHVS, CDR2 FNYEAQ. The CDR3 is made up of 14 amino acids. V shed 6 bases, J shed 6 bases, and the junction held 5 bases outside the gene matches. The CDR3 protein is CASRITSGGQTQYF. CDR3 DNA: TGTGCCAGCAGAATAACTAGCGGGGGGCAGACCCAGTACTTC.

The chain links TRBV7-9 to TRBJ1-1; the D gene is possibly TRBD1 (5 bases). CDR3 length: 12 residues. Trimming removed 4 bases at V and 5 bases at J, with 8 bases between. CDR1 is SEHNR, CDR2 FQNEAQ, per germline (reference sequence). Here the CDR3 reads CASSWGVTEAFF. The DNA of the CDR3 is TGTGCCAGCAGCTGGGGGGTAACTGAAGCTTTCTTT.

In DNA, the CDR3 is TGTGCCAGCAGCTTTGGGGGGACAGGTCGTACCGGGGAGCTGTTTTTT. Protein sequence: CASSFGGTGRTGELFF. This chain joins TRBV7-9 and TRBJ2-2, with TRBD1 matching over 8 bases. This CDR3 has 16 amino acids. Germline V CDR1 and CDR2: SEHNR, FQNEAQ (reference sequence). V was pared by 3 bases and J by 5 bases, with 8 bases of the junction left unmatched.

The chain is built from TRBV10-1 and TRBJ2-5, with 7 nucleotides matching TRBD1. From germline, CDR1 is WNHNN and CDR2 SYGVQD (reference sequence). This CDR3 spans 14 amino acids. With V trimmed by 4 bases and J by 2 bases, 4 bases remained unmatched. The CDR3 is CASSVGTVQETQYF. DNA of the CDR3: TGCGCCAGCAGTGTTGGGACAGTTCAAGAGACCCAGTACTTC.

The V and J genes are TRBV7-9 and TRBJ2-7; maybe TRBD1 (6 bases). The V and J ends lost 5 bases and 2 bases respectively, with 10 bases between them. Per germline, CDR1 SEHNR and CDR2 FQNEAQ (reference sequence). This CDR3 comprises 13 residues. CDR3 in amino acids: CASSATGAYEQYF. The CDR3 DNA follows: TGTGCCAGCAGCGCGACAGGAGCCTACGAGCAGTACTTC.

The chain links TRBV28 to TRBJ1-5, with TRBD1 matching over 10 bases. The CDR3 is made up of 15 amino acids. Trimming took 3 bases from V and 5 from J; bases not matched to a gene: 4. Germline V lookup: CDR1 MDHEN, CDR2 SYDVKM. The CDR3 sequence: CASSLTTGGYQPQHF. The CDR3 DNA reads as TGTGCCAGCAGTTTGACGACAGGGGGCTATCAGCCCCAGCATTTT.

The chain employs TRBV5-1 and TRBJ2-1; D is unclear. CDR1 SGHRS and CDR2 YFSETQ come from the germline V gene. Trimming took off 4 bases at V and 4 bases at J, with 9 bases between the two ends. This CDR3 is built from 13 residues. CDR3 sequence reads: CASSLDKYNEQFF. The CDR3, as DNA: TGCGCCAGCAGCCTCGACAAGTACAATGAGCAGTTCTTC. The full variable domain, rest sourced from reference TRBV5-1 and TRBJ2-1, is KAGVTQTPRYLIKTRGQQVTLSCSPISGHRSVSWYQQTPGQGLQFLFEYFSETQRNKGNFPGRFSGRQFSNSRSEMNVSTLELGDSALYLCASSLDKYNEQFFGPGTRLTVL.

This clone was detected a few times. Mismatch with germline at one junction end may stem from a read error. This chain connects TRBV7-9 to TRBJ2-7, with a tentative D call TRBD1 (6 bases). In germline, CDR1 is SEHNR, CDR2 FQNEAQ (reference sequence). This CDR3 spans 14 amino acids. CDR3 in DNA: TGTTCCAGCAGGACTGGTGAGGGGGCCTACGAGCAGTACTTC. Residues: CSSRTGEGAYEQYF.

This rearrangement joins TRBV5-1 to TRBJ1-1; no firm D call. V was trimmed by 4 bases and J by 4 bases, leaving 8 bases between them. Germline lookup yields CDR1 SGHRS and CDR2 YFSETQ. The CDR3 spans 12 residues. The CDR3 bases are TGCGCCAGCAGCGTAGAGGGCACTGAAGCTTTCTTT. Encoded protein: CASSVEGTEAFF.

This rearrangement joins TRBV6-6 to TRBJ1-1, with D perhaps matching TRBD1 (5 bases). The V gene's germline CDR1 is MNHNY and CDR2 SVGAGI (reference sequence). Trimming shortened V by 5 bases and J by 6 bases, and 19 bases separated the two germline ends. CDR3 length equals 15 residues. The CDR3 region has the DNA TGTGCCAGCAGTCCTCGGGCAATGGGGGGACCTGAAGCTTTCTTT. Protein product: CASSPRAMGGPEAFF.

The V call is TRBV6-1, the J call TRBJ1-5; D gene ambiguous. V lost 3 bases, J lost 0 bases, and 9 bases lay in between. The CDR3 has 15 residues. Germline CDR1 MNHNS, CDR2 SASEGT. The CDR3 nucleotides read TGTGCCAGCAGTGATAGGCGGAATAGCAATCAGCCCCAGCATTTT. Its protein is CASSDRRNSNQPQHF.

J is TRBJ2-1 and V is TRBV5-1, with a tentative D call TRBD2 (5 bases). The CDR3 spans 15 residues. The germline V and J ends were trimmed by 2 bases and 0 bases, with 9 bases remaining between them. Germline V lookup: CDR1 SGHRS, CDR2 YFSETQ. DNA for the CDR3: TGCGCCAGCAGCTTCAACGGAGGCTCCTACAATGAGCAGTTCTTC. Translation gives CASSFNGGSYNEQFF.

This chain connects TRBV5-5 to TRBJ1-2, with D possibly matching TRBD1 (5 bases). Per the germline V gene, CDR1 is SGHKS and CDR2 is YYEKEE (reference sequence). The CDR3 sequence is 13 residues long. V lost 1 base and J 6 bases, leaving 10 bases between the germline ends. The CDR3, as DNA: TGTGCCAGCAGCTTGCAGGGACTCCATGGCTACACCTTC. The encoded protein is CASSLQGLHGYTF.

The V gene is TRBV29-1, the J gene TRBJ2-7; 7 positions agree with TRBD1. This CDR3 has 11 amino acids. The J segment lost 6 bases and the V segment lost 7 bases, leaving 6 bases of the junction unmatched. Germline V gene data show CDR1 as SQVTM and CDR2 as ANQGSEA. The CDR3 spells CSDRQGLEQYF. CDR3 nucleotide sequence: TGCAGCGATCGACAGGGCCTCGAGCAGTACTTC.